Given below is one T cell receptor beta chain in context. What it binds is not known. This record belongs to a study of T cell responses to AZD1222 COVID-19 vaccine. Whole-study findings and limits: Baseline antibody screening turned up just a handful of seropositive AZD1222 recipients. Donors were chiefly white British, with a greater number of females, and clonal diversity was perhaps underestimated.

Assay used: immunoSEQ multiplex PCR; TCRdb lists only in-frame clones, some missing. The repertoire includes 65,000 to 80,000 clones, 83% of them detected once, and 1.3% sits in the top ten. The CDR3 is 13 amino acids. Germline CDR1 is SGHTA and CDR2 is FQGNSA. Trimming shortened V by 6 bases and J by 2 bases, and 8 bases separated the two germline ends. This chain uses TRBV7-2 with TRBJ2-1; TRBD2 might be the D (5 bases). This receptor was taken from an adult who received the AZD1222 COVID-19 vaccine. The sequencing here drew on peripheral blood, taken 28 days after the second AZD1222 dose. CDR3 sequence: CASRTGTYNEQFF. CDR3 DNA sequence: TGTGCCAGCAGAACCGGGACCTACAATGAGCAGTTCTTC.